This entry lists 8 T cell receptor beta chains sequenced from one sample in a study of OX40 agonist ivuxolimab in advanced cancers. Data came from immunoSEQ multiplex PCR; TCRdb stores just in-frame clones and leaves some out. Among approximately 86,000 clones, about 86% were seen once, and the ten largest hold 5.5% to 7.5%. The specimen comprised CD4+ or CD8+ T cells sorted from blood, sampled in a trial of the OX40 agonist ivuxolimab. The receptors were sampled from an adult with an advanced solid tumor such as melanoma, head and neck, liver or kidney cancer.

The chain joins TRBV4-1 to TRBJ1-2, with 9 bases matching TRBD1. The CDR3 totals 18 residues. Germline CDR1 and CDR2: MGHRA and YSYEKL. With V trimmed by 1 base and J by 4 bases, 13 bases remained unmatched. CDR3 in amino acids: CASSQAPGQGHSSYGYTF. The DNA for the CDR3 is TGCGCCAGCAGCCAAGCGCCGGGACAGGGCCACTCGTCCTATGGCTACACCTTC.

The gene calls are TRBV2 and TRBJ2-1; the D gene is possibly TRBD1 (5 bases). The CDR3 consists of 13 residues. Germline V gene lookup returns CDR1 SNHLY and CDR2 FYNNEI. The V end was cut by 5 bases, the J end by 7 bases, with 12 bases between. CDR3 sequence: CASSFQGSNEQFF. For the CDR3, the DNA is TGTGCCAGCAGTTTCCAGGGAAGTAATGAGCAGTTCTTC.

This clone showed up just a few times. This chain uses TRBV18 with TRBJ2-7; D is possibly TRBD1 or TRBD2 (5 bases each). The CDR3 sequence is 12 residues long. Germline loops: CDR1 KGHSH, CDR2 LQKENI. Trimming removed 2 bases from V and 12 bases from J, with 14 bases in between. The CDR3 loop is CASSPTGLGVYF. CDR3 DNA: TGTGCCAGCTCACCAACAGGTTTGGGGGTGTACTTC.

This sequence joins TRBV6-1 and TRBJ2-2, with D maybe TRBD2 (6 bases). CDR1 and CDR2 (germline): MNHNS, SASEGT. The CDR3 contains 15 residues. V was clipped by 11 bases and J by 4 bases, with 20 bases between them. CDR3 in amino acids: CAGSLRLVSTGELFF. The CDR3 DNA sequence: TGTGCCGGCTCCTTAAGACTAGTTTCCACCGGGGAGCTGTTTTTT.

V gene TRBV2 combines with J gene TRBJ1-2; D remains unclear. CDR1 SNHLY and CDR2 FYNNEI come from the germline V gene. This CDR3 is built from 11 residues. V lost 7 bases, J lost 2 bases, and 5 bases lay in between. This chain's CDR3 is CASTPNYGYTF. The CDR3 DNA follows: TGTGCCAGCACACCAAACTATGGCTACACCTTC.

V is TRBV27 and J is TRBJ2-3, with 10 bases matching TRBD2. This CDR3 contains 15 residues. V lost 2 bases, J lost 8 bases, and 7 bases stayed unmatched. CDR1 is MNHEY, CDR2 SMNVEV, per germline (reference sequence). The CDR3: CASSLEAGGRGTQYF. CDR3 sequence (DNA): TGTGCCAGCAGTTTAGAAGCGGGGGGGCGAGGTACGCAGTATTTT.

The chain employs TRBV6-5 and TRBJ2-5, with 9 bases fitting TRBD1. The assigned J gene may be wrong: the sequence end matches TRBJ2-7 better. Germline CDR1 is MNHEY and CDR2 is SVGAGI. There are 14 residues in the CDR3. In DNA, the CDR3 is TGTGCCAGCAGTCCCGGGACAGGGAAGTACGAGCAGTACTTC. Protein sequence: CASSPGTGKYEQYF.

This clone was detected a few times. The chain is built from TRBV7-9 and TRBJ2-7; D gene uncertain. Germline V CDR1 and CDR2: SEHNR, FQNEAQ (reference sequence). The ends were cut back, 1 base at V and 4 bases at J, with 14 bases in the middle. The CDR3 length is 15 residues. The CDR3 nucleotides read TGTGCCAGCAGCTTAGTCGCCAGCAACGCATACGAGCAGTACTTC. Translated: CASSLVASNAYEQYF. The full variable domain, rest sourced from reference TRBV7-9 and TRBJ2-7, is DTGVSQNPRHKITKRGQNVTFRCDPISEHNRLYWYRQTLGQGPEFLTYFQNEAQLEKSRLLSDRFSAERPKGSFSTLEIQRTEQGDSAMYLCASSLVASNAYEQYFGPGTRLTVT.